This TCR beta chain was documented in a study of cytomegalovirus exposure and HLA in healthy donors. Overall study: HLA-typed donors were the source of approximately 80 million unique TCRs, which an early data release held. General study results and limits: Most of the TCR beta V segments (in an earlier analysis) were productive either about 87% or about 30% of the time.

PCR amplification relied on 60 Vbeta primers (plus 13 Jbeta primers). Libraries were prepared by immunoSEQ multiplex PCR; TCRdb keeps only in-frame clonotypes and omits some of them. This specimen shows approximately 38,000 clones; the ten leading clones hold roughly 6.4%. Comment on this clone: What it binds is not known.

The sequencing input was PBMCs. This receptor was identified in a human donor in good health.

In nucleotides, the CDR3 is TGCAGTGCTAGACGGAACACTGAAGCTTTCTTT. Translating gives CSARRNTEAFF. The chain uses TRBV20-1 and TRBJ1-1; no reliable D call. Germline-derived CDR1 and CDR2 are DFQATT and SNEGSKA (reference sequence). CDR3 length equals 11 residues. V was clipped by 2 bases and J by 1 base, with 2 bases between them.